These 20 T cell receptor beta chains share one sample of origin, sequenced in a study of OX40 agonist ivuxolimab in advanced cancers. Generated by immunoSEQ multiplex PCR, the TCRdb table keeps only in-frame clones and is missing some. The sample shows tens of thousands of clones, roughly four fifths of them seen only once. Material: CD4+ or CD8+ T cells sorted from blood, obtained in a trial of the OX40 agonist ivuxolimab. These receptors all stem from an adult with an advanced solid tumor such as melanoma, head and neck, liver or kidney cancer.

The CDR3 loop is CASRGGDRTYNEQFF. The CDR3 DNA reads TGTGCCAGCAGAGGAGGGGATAGGACCTACAATGAGCAGTTCTTC. The V gene is TRBV7-9, the J gene TRBJ2-1; maybe TRBD2 (6 bases). Germline lookup yields CDR1 SEHNR and CDR2 FQNEAQ (reference sequence). The CDR3 sequence is 15 residues long. V shed 6 bases and J shed 2 bases, with 14 bases lying between them.

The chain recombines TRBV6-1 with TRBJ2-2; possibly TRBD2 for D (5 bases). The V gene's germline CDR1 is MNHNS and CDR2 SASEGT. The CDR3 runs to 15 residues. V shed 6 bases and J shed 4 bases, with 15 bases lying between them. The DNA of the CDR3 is TGTGCCAGCAGCGGAGGTCGGGGTTTCACCGGGGAGCTGTTTTTT. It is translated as CASSGGRGFTGELFF.

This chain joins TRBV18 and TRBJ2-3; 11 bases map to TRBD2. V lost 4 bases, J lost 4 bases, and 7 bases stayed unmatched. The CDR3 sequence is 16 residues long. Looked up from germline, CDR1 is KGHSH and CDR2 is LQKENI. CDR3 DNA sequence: TGTGCCAGCTCACGACAGACTAGCGGGACCGCAGATACGCAGTATTTT. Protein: CASSRQTSGTADTQYF.

The CDR3 nucleotides read TGCAGTGCTAGAGGGGACACTGAAGCTTTCTTT. It specifies CSARGDTEAFF. V and J are TRBV20-1 and TRBJ1-1; D gene unclear. Trimming removed 1 base from V and 3 bases from J, with 3 bases in between. The CDR3 sequence is 11 residues long. CDR1 DFQATT and CDR2 SNEGSKA come from the germline V gene (reference sequence).

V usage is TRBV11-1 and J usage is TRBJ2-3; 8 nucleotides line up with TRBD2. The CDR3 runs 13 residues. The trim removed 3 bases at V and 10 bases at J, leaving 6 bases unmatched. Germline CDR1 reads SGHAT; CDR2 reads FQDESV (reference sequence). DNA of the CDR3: TGTGCCAGCAGCTTCCAAAGCGGGAGTGCGCAGTATTTT. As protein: CASSFQSGSAQYF.

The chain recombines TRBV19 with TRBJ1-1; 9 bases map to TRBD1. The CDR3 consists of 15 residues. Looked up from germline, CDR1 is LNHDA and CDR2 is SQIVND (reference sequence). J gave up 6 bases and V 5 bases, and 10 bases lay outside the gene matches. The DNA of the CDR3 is TGTGCCAGTAGTGGCCTGACAGGGGGTAAGGCTGAAGCTTTCTTT. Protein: CASSGLTGGKAEAFF.

CDR3 sequence (DNA): TGTGCCAGCAGTTTAGGCCAGTTCCGAGGCTACACCTTC. This gives the protein CASSLGQFRGYTF. This chain uses TRBV28 with TRBJ1-2; D ambiguous. The germline V gene encodes CDR1 MDHEN and CDR2 SYDVKM. CDR3 length: 13 amino acids. The V and J ends lost 2 bases and 8 bases respectively, with 12 bases between them.

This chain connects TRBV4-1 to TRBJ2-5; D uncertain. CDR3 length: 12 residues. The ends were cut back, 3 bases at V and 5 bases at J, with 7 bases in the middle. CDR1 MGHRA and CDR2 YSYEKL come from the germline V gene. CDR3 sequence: CASSQPQETQYF. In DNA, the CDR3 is TGCGCCAGCAGCCAGCCCCAGGAGACCCAGTACTTC.

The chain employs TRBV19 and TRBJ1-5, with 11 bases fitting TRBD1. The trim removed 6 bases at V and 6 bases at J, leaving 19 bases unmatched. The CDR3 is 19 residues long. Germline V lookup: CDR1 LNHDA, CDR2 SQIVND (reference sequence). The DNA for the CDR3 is TGTGCCAGTAGCGCCTGGGTAGGGGACAGGGGGGATTGGAGTCAGCCCCAGCATTTT. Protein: CASSAWVGDRGDWSQPQHF.

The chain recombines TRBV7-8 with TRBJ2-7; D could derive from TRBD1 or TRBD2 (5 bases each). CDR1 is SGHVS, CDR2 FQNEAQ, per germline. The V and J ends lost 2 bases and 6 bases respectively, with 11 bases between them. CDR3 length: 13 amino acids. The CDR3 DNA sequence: TGTGCCAGCAGCTTATTTGGGGGTGGCGAGCAGTACGTC. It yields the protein CASSLFGGGEQYV.

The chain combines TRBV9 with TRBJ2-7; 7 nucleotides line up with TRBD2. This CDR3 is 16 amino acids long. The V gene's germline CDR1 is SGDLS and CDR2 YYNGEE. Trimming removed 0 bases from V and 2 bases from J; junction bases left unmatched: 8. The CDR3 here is CASSVGRGGRAYEQYF. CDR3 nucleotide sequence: TGTGCCAGCAGCGTAGGAAGGGGCGGGAGAGCCTACGAGCAGTACTTC.

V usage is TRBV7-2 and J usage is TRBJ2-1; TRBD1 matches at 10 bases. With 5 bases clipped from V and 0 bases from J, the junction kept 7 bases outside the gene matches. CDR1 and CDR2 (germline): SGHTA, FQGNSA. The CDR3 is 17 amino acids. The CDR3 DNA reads TGTGCCAGCAGCGACGGACAGGGGGGCTTCTCCTACAATGAGCAGTTCTTC. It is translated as CASSDGQGGFSYNEQFF.

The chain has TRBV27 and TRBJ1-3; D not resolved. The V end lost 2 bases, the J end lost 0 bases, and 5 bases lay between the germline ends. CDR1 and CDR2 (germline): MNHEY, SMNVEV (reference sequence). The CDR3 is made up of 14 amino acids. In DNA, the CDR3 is TGTGCCAGCAGTTTAACCTACTCTGGAAACACCATATATTTT. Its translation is CASSLTYSGNTIYF.

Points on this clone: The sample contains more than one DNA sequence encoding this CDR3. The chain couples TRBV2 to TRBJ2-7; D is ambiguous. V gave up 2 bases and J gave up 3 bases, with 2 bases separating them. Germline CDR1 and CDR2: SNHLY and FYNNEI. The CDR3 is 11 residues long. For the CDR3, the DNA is TGTGCCAGCAGTGAAAACTACGAGCAGTACTTC. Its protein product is CASSENYEQYF.

CDR3 sequence reads: CATSSIGQGTVYEQYF. Written as DNA, the CDR3 is TGTGCCACCAGCAGTATTGGACAGGGGACGGTCTACGAGCAGTACTTC. The chain recombines TRBV15 with TRBJ2-7; TRBD1 aligns across 9 bases. J gave up 3 bases and V 3 bases, and 9 bases lay outside the gene matches. The CDR3 has 16 amino acids. CDR1 LNHNV and CDR2 YYDKDF come from the germline V gene (reference sequence). Full variable domain (rest looked up from reference TRBV15 and TRBJ2-7): DAMVIQNPRYQVTQFGKPVTLSCSQTLNHNVMYWYQQKSSQAPKLLFHYYDKDFNNEADTPDNFQSRRPNTSFCFLDIRSPGLGDTAMYLCATSSIGQGTVYEQYFGPGTRLTVT.

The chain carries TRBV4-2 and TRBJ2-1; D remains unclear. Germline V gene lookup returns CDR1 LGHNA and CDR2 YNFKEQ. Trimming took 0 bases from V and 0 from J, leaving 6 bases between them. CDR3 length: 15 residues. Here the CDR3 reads CASSQDLTSYNEQFF. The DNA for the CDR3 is TGTGCCAGCAGCCAAGATCTCACCTCCTACAATGAGCAGTTCTTC.

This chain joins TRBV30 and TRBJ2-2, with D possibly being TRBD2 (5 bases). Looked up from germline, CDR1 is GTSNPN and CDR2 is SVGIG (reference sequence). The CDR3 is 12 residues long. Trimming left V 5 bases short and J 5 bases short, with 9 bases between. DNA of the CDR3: TGTGCCTGGCCGGGCGGGACCGGGGAGCTGTTTTTT. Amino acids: CAWPGGTGELFF.

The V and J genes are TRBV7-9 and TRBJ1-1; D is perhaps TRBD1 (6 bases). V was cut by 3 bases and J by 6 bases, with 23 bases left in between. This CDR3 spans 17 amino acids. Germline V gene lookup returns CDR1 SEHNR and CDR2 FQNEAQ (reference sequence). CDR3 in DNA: TGTGCCAGCAGCTTTCGTTCAGCCCACTTTGAGGGGGCTGAAGCTTTCTTT. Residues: CASSFRSAHFEGAEAFF.

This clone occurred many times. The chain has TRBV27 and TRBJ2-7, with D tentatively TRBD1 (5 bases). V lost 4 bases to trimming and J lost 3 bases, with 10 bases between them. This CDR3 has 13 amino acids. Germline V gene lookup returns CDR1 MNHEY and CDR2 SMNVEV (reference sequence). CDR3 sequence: CASSYKDNYEQYF. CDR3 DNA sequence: TGTGCCAGCAGTTATAAGGACAACTACGAGCAGTACTTC.

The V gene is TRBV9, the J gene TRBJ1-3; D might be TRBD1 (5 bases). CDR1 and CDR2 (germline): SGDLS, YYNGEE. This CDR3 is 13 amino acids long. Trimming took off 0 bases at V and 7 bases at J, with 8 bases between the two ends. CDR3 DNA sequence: TGTGCCAGCAGCGTAGGACAGAGTAACACCATATATTTT. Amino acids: CASSVGQSNTIYF.